Listed here is a single TCR beta chain. This entry comes from a study of STAT5B mutations in CD4+ large granular lymphocyte leukemia. Method: immunoSEQ multiplex PCR; TCRdb's copy keeps in-frame clones and lacks some. Among about 30,000 clones listed, roughly three quarters were seen once. The germline V gene encodes CDR1 SGHAT and CDR2 FQDESV (reference sequence). The CDR3 runs to 14 residues. Trimming stripped 1 base from V and 7 bases from J, with 14 bases between. The sequence came from a human donor in good health. The material sequenced was CD4+ T cells from blood buffy coats. The chain links TRBV11-1 to TRBJ2-7, with D perhaps matching TRBD2 (5 bases). The DNA for the CDR3 is TGTGCCAGCAGCTTAGATAACAACCGGAGGGAGCAGTACTTC. It is translated as CASSLDNNRREQYF. The variable domain in full, completed from reference TRBV11-1 and TRBJ2-7, reads EAEVAQSPRYKITEKSQAVAFWCDPISGHATLYWYRQILGQGPELLVQFQDESVVDDSQLPKDRFSAERLKGVDSTLKIQPAELGDSAMYLCASSLDNNRREQYFGPGTRLTVT.